This T cell receptor beta chain derives from a study of OX40 agonist ivuxolimab in advanced cancers. Study at large: It was permissible to have had prior anti-PD-1, anti-PD-L1 or anti-CTLA-4 therapy, and about 40% had some. Overall study findings and caveats: Antigens targeted by the expanded peripheral T cells were not determined.

Profiled with immunoSEQ multiplex PCR; TCRdb holds only in-frame clones, not every one. The sample contains roughly 90,000 clones, 87% of which appear only once. Details on this clone: Its antigen is as yet unknown.

V lost 2 bases and J 3 bases, leaving 8 bases between the germline ends. The CDR3 runs 13 residues. Per germline, CDR1 SGHTA and CDR2 FQGNSA. V gene TRBV7-2 combines with J gene TRBJ2-7, with no clear D. This sequence was found in an adult with an advanced solid tumor such as melanoma, head and neck, liver or kidney cancer. Sequences were derived from CD4+ or CD8+ T cells sorted from blood, sampled in a trial of the OX40 agonist ivuxolimab. CDR3 residues: CASSLTPSYEQYF. The CDR3 nucleotides are TGTGCCAGCAGCTTAACTCCCAGCTACGAGCAGTACTTC.